This T cell receptor beta chain was identified during a study of tumor and adjacent non-tumor tissue in lung cancer. Overall study: There were about 12 adenocarcinoma, a couple of squamous cell carcinoma and 1 small cell lung cancer cases.

No cell sorting was done before RNA was extracted from the tissue. The normal lung tissue was taken more than 3 cm from the tumor edge. Germline CDR1 reads MNHNY; CDR2 reads SVGAGI (reference sequence). This CDR3 is 13 amino acids long. The library came from three nested PCR rounds adapted from ARM-PCR protocols. MiXCR, run by TCRdb on the multiplex PCR reads, gives a single entry per CDR3 protein. Of about 100,000 distinct CDR3 sequences listed, 60% to 80% are singletons. The rearrangement joins TRBV6-6 to TRBJ1-1; perhaps TRBD1 as D (5 bases). This TCR derives from a man aged 30 to 45 with non-small cell lung cancer. The sample was distant non-tumor lung tissue. CDR3 bases: TGTACCATCAGTTTCGCTTCCGGGGCCGAAGCTTTCTTT. Amino acids: CTISFASGAEAFF.